The 30 T cell receptor beta chains below were found in one sample sequenced in a study of OX40 agonist ivuxolimab in advanced cancers. The repertoire was sequenced with immunoSEQ multiplex PCR; TCRdb's copy has only in-frame clones and lacks some. The sample lists 70,000 or so clones, approximately 80% seen once, with under 2.5% in the top ten. The source material was CD4+ or CD8+ T cells sorted from blood, sampled in a trial of the OX40 agonist ivuxolimab. The receptors were gathered from an adult with an advanced solid tumor such as melanoma, head and neck, liver or kidney cancer.

The rearrangement joins TRBV10-3 to TRBJ2-2; no firm D call. The CDR3 is 13 residues long. V lost 0 bases to trimming and J lost 3 bases, with 2 bases between them. CDR1 and CDR2 (germline): ENHRY, SYGVKD. The CDR3 region has the DNA TGTGCCATCAGTGAGTCTTACACCGGGGAGCTGTTTTTT. It translates to CAISESYTGELFF.

This clone was counted a few times. The chain carries TRBV18 and TRBJ1-2; unclear D gene. This CDR3 spans 14 amino acids. Germline V gene lookup returns CDR1 KGHSH and CDR2 LQKENI. The V gene lost 1 base and the J gene lost 5 bases, with 11 bases spanning the gap. CDR3 sequence: CASSPLAEGYGYTF. Written as DNA, the CDR3 is TGTGCCAGCTCACCACTGGCCGAAGGTTATGGCTACACCTTC. Together with reference TRBV18 and TRBJ1-2, the CDR3 gives the full variable domain: NAGVMQNPRHLVRRRGQEARLRCSPMKGHSHVYWYRQLPEEGLKFMVYLQKENIIDESGMPKERFSAEFPKEGPSILRIQQVVRGDSAAYFCASSPLAEGYGYTFGSGTRLTVV.

The V gene is TRBV5-8, the J gene TRBJ1-5, with a tentative D call TRBD1 (6 bases). The CDR3 is 14 residues long. Germline CDR1 and CDR2: SGHTS and YDEGEE. Trimming removed 4 bases at V and 7 bases at J, with 15 bases between. The CDR3, as DNA: TGTGCCAGCAGCCTTTACAGGGAAGGACAGCCCCAGCATTTT. This sequence encodes CASSLYREGQPQHF.

For the CDR3, the DNA is TGCGCCAGCAGTGAGACTAGCAGCGCAGATACGCAGTATTTT. Translated: CASSETSSADTQYF. The chain couples TRBV10-1 to TRBJ2-3; a possible D gene is TRBD2 (6 bases). The germline V and J ends were trimmed by 2 bases and 4 bases, with 10 bases remaining between them. The CDR3 totals 14 residues. The germline gives CDR1 WNHNN, CDR2 SYGVQD (reference sequence).

The V call is TRBV7-3, the J call TRBJ2-3; D not resolved. Germline CDR1 SGHTA, CDR2 FQGTGA. The CDR3 contains 13 residues. The V and J ends lost 4 bases and 0 bases respectively, with 5 bases between them. Written as DNA, the CDR3 is TGTGCCAGCAGCTCGTCTAGCACAGATACGCAGTATTTT. Translation gives CASSSSSTDTQYF.

The chain couples TRBV7-2 to TRBJ2-5; 11 bases align to TRBD1. Trimming took 5 bases from V and 7 from J; bases not matched to a gene: 6. Germline lookup yields CDR1 SGHTA and CDR2 FQGNSA. There are 14 residues in the CDR3. CDR3 amino acids: CASSPGTGGVTQYF. The CDR3 region has the DNA TGTGCCAGCAGCCCAGGGACAGGGGGGGTGACCCAGTACTTC.

This clone was found once. The rearrangement uses TRBV4-1 and TRBJ2-2; TRBD2 agrees at 16 bases. Germline trimming cut 0 bases from V and 3 bases from J; bases unmatched to any gene: 7. CDR3 length: 20 amino acids. Germline V CDR1 and CDR2: MGHRA, YSYEKL. The chain's CDR3 is CASSQEWPGLAGGDTGELFF. The CDR3 coding sequence is TGCGCCAGCAGCCAAGAGTGGCCGGGACTAGCGGGAGGGGACACCGGGGAGCTGTTTTTT.

The chain employs TRBV28 and TRBJ2-7; TRBD2 might be the D (6 bases). Germline V CDR1 and CDR2: MDHEN, SYDVKM. This CDR3 has 17 residues. V was pared by 3 bases and J by 3 bases, with 21 bases between. In nucleotides, the CDR3 is TGTGCCAGCAGTTTGGGATTAGCGGCCGGTTCTGACTACGAGCAGTACTTC. Encoded protein: CASSLGLAAGSDYEQYF. Variable domain in full (rest from reference TRBV28 and TRBJ2-7): DVKVTQSSRYLVKRTGEKVFLECVQDMDHENMFWYRQDPGLGLRLIYFSYDVKMKEKGDIPEGYSVSREKKERFSLILESASTNQTSMYLCASSLGLAAGSDYEQYFGPGTRLTVT.

This clone was seen only once. V and J are TRBV5-1 and TRBJ1-1; TRBD1 aligns across 7 bases. Trimming at V came to 0 bases and at J to 3 bases, leaving 2 bases not matched to a gene. The CDR3 has 14 amino acids. Germline V gene sequence: CDR1 SGHRS, CDR2 YFSETQ. The CDR3 nucleotides read TGCGCCAGCAGCTTGGCGACAGGGTACACTGAAGCTTTCTTT. It encodes CASSLATGYTEAFF.

The table lists this clone with a few counts. The same CDR3 can be traced to other DNA sequences in this sample. V is TRBV7-8 and J is TRBJ2-7; D is undetermined. CDR3 length: 14 amino acids. Germline values: CDR1 SGHVS, CDR2 FQNEAQ. V dropped 3 bases and J dropped 7 bases, with 16 bases sitting between them. The CDR3 spells CASSFQDGRREQYF. The CDR3 DNA sequence: TGTGCCAGCAGCTTCCAGGACGGGCGTCGGGAGCAGTACTTC. Using reference TRBV7-8 and TRBJ2-7 for the parts outside the CDR3, the full variable domain is GAGVSQSPRYKVAKRGQDVALRCDPISGHVSLFWYQQALGQGPEFLTYFQNEAQLDKSGLPSDRFFAERPEGSVSTLKIQRTQQEDSAVYLCASSFQDGRREQYFGPGTRLTVT.

This clone was observed once. Mismatch with germline at one junction end may stem from a read error. The gene calls are TRBV7-7 and TRBJ2-5; D is ambiguous. This CDR3 comprises 13 residues. Germline V CDR1 and CDR2: SSHAT, FNYEAQ (reference sequence). CDR3 DNA: TGTGCTAGCACCCAAGACTTCGGGGAGACCCAGTACTTC. It codes for CASTQDFGETQYF.

This chain links TRBV18 with TRBJ2-7; D possibly corresponds to TRBD1 (6 bases). This CDR3 contains 16 residues. V lost 0 bases, J lost 5 bases, and 17 bases lay in between. Germline-derived CDR1 and CDR2 are KGHSH and LQKENI. The CDR3 protein is CASSPPRGTGLNEQYF. DNA of the CDR3: TGTGCCAGCTCACCACCCCGCGGTACAGGGTTGAACGAGCAGTACTTC.

This chain links TRBV5-6 with TRBJ2-3, with D tentatively TRBD2 (5 bases). The CDR3 spans 15 residues. With 0 bases removed from V and 3 bases from J, the gap between germline ends came to 11 bases. Germline CDR1 and CDR2: SGHDT and YYEEEE. CDR3 in amino acids: CASSLEVSGTDTQYF. The CDR3, as DNA: TGTGCCAGCAGCTTGGAGGTATCGGGAACAGATACGCAGTATTTT.

This chain joins TRBV7-9 and TRBJ1-2; 7 bases are a match to TRBD1. The CDR3 totals 14 residues. CDR1 is SEHNR and CDR2 is FQNEAQ in the germline V gene (reference sequence). V gave up 3 bases and J gave up 4 bases; unmatched junction bases: 5. CDR3 coding DNA: TGTGCCAGCAGCTTCTCGACAGGGACCTATGGCTACACCTTC. This translates into CASSFSTGTYGYTF.

The genes are TRBV4-1 and TRBJ2-7, with 12 nucleotides matching TRBD1. Unmatched junction bases numbered 6, after V lost 5 bases and J lost 4 bases. CDR3 length equals 15 residues. Germline V gene sequence: CDR1 MGHRA, CDR2 YSYEKL. CDR3 bases: TGCGCCAGCAGCTCCGGGACAGGGGGCGCGTACGAGCAGTACTTC. Its translation is CASSSGTGGAYEQYF.

This clone appeared a few times. The genes are TRBV2 and TRBJ1-6; D perhaps matches TRBD1 (6 bases). Germline values: CDR1 SNHLY, CDR2 FYNNEI. Trimming removed 8 bases from V and 0 bases from J, with 17 bases in between. The CDR3 runs to 17 residues. Here the CDR3 DNA reads TGTGCCAGCTGCCTTGAGAGGGGGAGCTCCTATAATTCACCCCTCCACTTT. Translation: CASCLERGSSYNSPLHF. Together with reference TRBV2 and TRBJ1-6, the CDR3 gives the full variable domain: EPEVTQTPSHQVTQMGQEVILRCVPISNHLYFYWYRQILGQKVEFLVSFYNNEISEKSEIFDDQFSVERPDGSNFTLKIRSTKLEDSAMYFCASCLERGSSYNSPLHFGNGTRLTVT.

The chain carries TRBV28 and TRBJ1-2, with 7 bases lining up with TRBD1. CDR3 length: 12 amino acids. V shed 5 bases, J shed 13 bases, and the junction held 10 bases outside the gene matches. CDR1 is MDHEN and CDR2 is SYDVKM in the germline V gene. The CDR3 DNA is TGTGCCAGCAGTATTCGACAGGGAAGGGTCACCTTC. Residues: CASSIRQGRVTF.

The genes are TRBV7-2 and TRBJ2-5; possibly TRBD2 for D (7 bases). Trimming removed 1 base from V and 7 bases from J, with 13 bases in between. The germline V gene encodes CDR1 SGHTA and CDR2 FQGNSA. The CDR3 is 14 residues long. CDR3 sequence (DNA): TGTGCCAGCAGCTTAGGGGGGGGCCAGGGGACCCAGTACTTC. Translated, it gives CASSLGGGQGTQYF.

The chain has TRBV5-1 and TRBJ2-5; 10 positions agree with TRBD2. Looked up from germline, CDR1 is SGHRS and CDR2 is YFSETQ. The CDR3 is made up of 16 amino acids. The V gene end was trimmed by 0 bases and the J gene end by 5 bases; junction bases not matched to a gene: 7. CDR3 sequence (DNA): TGCGCCAGCAGCTTGGGACCAGCGGGGGGGCCGGAGACCCAGTACTTC. Protein product: CASSLGPAGGPETQYF.

The chain couples TRBV19 to TRBJ2-3; 8 bases match TRBD2. The J segment lost 2 bases and the V segment lost 6 bases, leaving 4 bases of the junction unmatched. Germline V gives CDR1 LNHDA, CDR2 SQIVND (reference sequence). This CDR3 has 14 residues. The CDR3 loop is CASRSGLATDTQYF. Here the CDR3 DNA reads TGTGCCAGTAGGAGCGGACTAGCCACAGATACGCAGTATTTT.

The chain employs TRBV12-5 and TRBJ2-1; 12 nucleotides match TRBD2. The CDR3 extends over 16 amino acids. J gave up 2 bases and V 5 bases, and 4 bases lay outside the gene matches. Germline values: CDR1 LGHNT, CDR2 FRNRAP. The DNA for the CDR3 is TGTGCTAGTGGTCCCGGGACTAGCGGGCCCTACAATGAGCAGTTCTTC. Its translation is CASGPGTSGPYNEQFF.

The rearrangement joins TRBV30 to TRBJ1-1; D is possibly TRBD1 (5 bases). Trimming removed 4 bases from V and 0 bases from J, with 9 bases in between. Per germline, CDR1 GTSNPN and CDR2 SVGIG (reference sequence). The CDR3 is made up of 13 amino acids. The CDR3 protein is CAWTRDLNTEAFF. CDR3 nucleotides: TGTGCCTGGACACGGGACTTGAACACTGAAGCTTTCTTT.

This chain connects TRBV27 to TRBJ1-4; no clear D. The germline CDR1 and CDR2 sequences are MNHEY and SMNVEV (reference sequence). This CDR3 contains 15 residues. Trimming shortened V by 4 bases and J by 7 bases, and 16 bases separated the two germline ends. CDR3 sequence: CASSSQTAGLEKLFF. The DNA of the CDR3 is TGTGCCAGCAGTTCCCAGACCGCCGGACTTGAAAAACTGTTTTTT.

The chain joins TRBV5-1 to TRBJ1-6; 11 positions match TRBD1. This CDR3 spans 17 amino acids. J was trimmed by 7 bases and V by 4 bases; bases with no gene match: 10. Germline V gene sequence: CDR1 SGHRS, CDR2 YFSETQ. The CDR3 DNA follows: TGCGCCAGCAGCCCAGGACAGGGGGCGATACGGAATTCACCCCTCCACTTT. This sequence encodes CASSPGQGAIRNSPLHF.

The chain has TRBV11-2 and TRBJ1-1; D unresolved. The germline gives CDR1 SGHAT, CDR2 FQNNGV. Trimming left V 2 bases short and J 3 bases short, with 10 bases between. This CDR3 contains 14 residues. The CDR3 loop reads CASSLNRVDTEAFF. CDR3 in DNA: TGTGCCAGCAGCTTAAATAGGGTGGACACTGAAGCTTTCTTT.

The chain combines TRBV5-1 with TRBJ1-4; D ambiguous. This CDR3 is 18 amino acids long. Germline assignment: CDR1 SGHRS and CDR2 YFSETQ. The V end was cut by 0 bases, the J end by 0 bases, with 15 bases between. For the CDR3, the DNA is TGCGCCAGCAGCTTGGGACATAGGAATCCCTCAACTAATGAAAAACTGTTTTTT. This codes for CASSLGHRNPSTNEKLFF.

This chain uses TRBV30 with TRBJ2-2; 9 nucleotides agree with TRBD1. The CDR3 runs to 14 residues. The V and J ends lost 5 bases and 3 bases, in that order; junction bases with no gene match: 4. CDR1 GTSNPN and CDR2 SVGIG come from the germline V gene (reference sequence). The CDR3 coding sequence is TGTGCCTGGGGGACAGGGACGGACACCGGGGAGCTGTTTTTT. It yields the protein CAWGTGTDTGELFF.

The J gene is TRBJ2-7, the V gene TRBV28; possible D gene TRBD2, 6 bases. The V end lost 5 bases, the J end lost 6 bases, and 8 bases lay between the germline ends. Germline CDR1 reads MDHEN; CDR2 reads SYDVKM. The CDR3 is made up of 11 amino acids. The CDR3 protein is CASSRLGEQYF. CDR3 nucleotide sequence: TGTGCCAGCAGTCGACTAGGCGAGCAGTACTTC.

The V gene is TRBV6-1, the J gene TRBJ2-7, with a tentative D call TRBD1 (5 bases). The germline V gene encodes CDR1 MNHNS and CDR2 SASEGT. This CDR3 has 13 residues. Trimming removed 8 bases from V and 2 bases from J, with 13 bases in between. The CDR3 loop is CASLGQAAYEQYF. The CDR3 nucleotides read TGTGCCAGCCTCGGACAAGCAGCCTACGAGCAGTACTTC.

V and J are TRBV7-7 and TRBJ2-7; 9 bases are shared with TRBD1. J lost 3 bases, V lost 5 bases, and 8 bases had no gene match. Per germline, CDR1 SSHAT and CDR2 FNYEAQ (reference sequence). The CDR3 consists of 15 residues. CDR3 loop: CASSLRTGVNYEQYF. CDR3 nucleotide sequence: TGTGCCAGCAGCCTGCGGACAGGGGTGAACTACGAGCAGTACTTC.